A selection of T cell receptor beta chains follows, all from one sample in a study of blood T cell repertoires in COVID-19. The method was immunoSEQ multiplex PCR; TCRdb's version includes in-frame clones alone and lacks a portion of them. This sample carries about 160,000 clones, about 84% of them seen once, and the ten largest clones take around 5.1%. The specimen was PBMCs or T cells enriched from blood (not recorded which). These receptors originate from a woman aged 40 to 50 with acute COVID-19. Both conserved end residues are part of each CDR3. D genes are given only for firm matches. Rows may omit the clone size; those that give it use once, few, many or a size class.

D gene	V gene	clone size	J gene	CDR3 DNA	CDR3 protein
-	TRBV4-2	once	TRBJ1-1	TGTGCCAGCAGCCAAGTAAACAGCAACACTGAAGCTTTCTTT	CASSQVNSNTEAFF
-	TRBV6-5	few	TRBJ2-3	TGTGCCAGCAGCCCGGGACAATACACAGATACGCAGTATTTT	CASSPGQYTDTQYF
TRBD1	TRBV7-2	-	TRBJ1-1	TGTGCCAGCAGCCCTAGGGGGCAGGGTGTCTTGAACACTGAAGCTTTCTTT	CASSPRGQGVLNTEAFF
TRBD1	TRBV7-9	-	TRBJ1-1	TGTGCCAGCAGCTTACTGGGACAGGACACTGAAGCTTTCTTT	CASSLLGQDTEAFF
-	TRBV7-2	-	TRBJ2-2	TGTGCCAGCAGCCTAACCGATTCGGACTATCTCACCGGGGAGCTGTTTTTT	CASSLTDSDYLTGELFF
-	TRBV30	-	TRBJ1-3	TGTGCCTGGACCCGCAGGAGGGGTGACACCATATATTTT	CAWTRRRGDTIYF
-	TRBV2	-	TRBJ1-1	TGTGCCAGAGCGACAGGACGGAAAGCTTTCTTT	CARATGRKAFF
-	TRBV2	-	TRBJ1-5	TGTGCCAGCAGTCCCCCAGGGCTTTCTAGCAATCAGCCCCAGCATTTT	CASSPPGLSSNQPQHF
-	TRBV28	-	TRBJ1-2	TGTGCCAGCAGCGAGGGTGGACGAGGTGGCTACACCTTC	CASSEGGRGGYTF
TRBD2	TRBV7-8	-	TRBJ2-5	TGTGCCAGCAGCTTAGGAGCGGGAGCTATGGAGACCCAGTACTTC	CASSLGAGAMETQYF
-	TRBV7-8	-	TRBJ2-7	TGTGCCAGCAGCTTAGCGAGAGGCGGCGGCTCCTACGAGCAGTACTTC	CASSLARGGGSYEQYF
-	TRBV2	once	TRBJ2-2	TGTGCCAGCAGTCAAACAGGGAACACCGGGGAGCTGTTTTTT	CASSQTGNTGELFF
-	TRBV27	-	TRBJ1-3	TGTGCCAGCAGTTTACTTGGCCCTGGAAACACCATATATTTT	CASSLLGPGNTIYF
-	TRBV2	-	TRBJ1-2	TGTGCCAGCAGTACTGACCAGGGTTGGGGCTACACCTTC	CASSTDQGWGYTF
TRBD2	TRBV5-1	-	TRBJ2-5	TGCGCCAGCAGCCGGACTAGCGGGAGGGTACTATCGGAGACCCAGTACTTC	CASSRTSGRVLSETQYF
TRBD2	TRBV25-1	-	TRBJ2-5	TGTGCCTCCGGGAGGGAGACCCAGTACTTC	CASGRETQYF
TRBD1	TRBV10-3	once	TRBJ1-2	TGTGCCATCAGTGAGGGTCTGACAGGGGCGCTTGTGTATGGCTACACCTTC	CAISEGLTGALVYGYTF
TRBD2	TRBV6-4	-	TRBJ2-3	TGTGCCAGCAGTGGGTCTAGCGGGAGCACAGATACGCAGTATTTT	CASSGSSGSTDTQYF
TRBD1	TRBV12-3/TRBV12-4	-	TRBJ1-1	TGTGCCAGCAGGCGACAGGGGGACACTGAAGCTTTCTTT	CASRRQGDTEAFF
-	TRBV3-1/TRBV3-2	-	TRBJ2-2	TGTGCCAGCAGCCAAGGTACGGGAGTAAGAAGGACCGGGGAGCTGTTTTTT	CASSQGTGVRRTGELFF
-	TRBV18	-	TRBJ1-1	TGTGCCAGCTCTCCCCAAGTGCAGGACACTGAAGCTTTCTTT	CASSPQVQDTEAFF
TRBD2	TRBV6-5	-	TRBJ2-1	TGTGCCAGCCGACTAGCGGCCCCCTCCTACAATGAGCAGTTCTTC	CASRLAAPSYNEQFF
-	TRBV6-1	-	TRBJ1-6	TGTGCCAGCAGTGAATCCCAGGGCTTGGGTAATTCACCCCTCCACTTT	CASSESQGLGNSPLHF
-	TRBV27	-	TRBJ1-4	TGTGCCAGCAGTTTATTCATTAATGAAAAACTGTTTTTT	CASSLFINEKLFF
-	TRBV30	-	TRBJ1-5	TGTGCCTGGAGGGGTACAGGGAGCAATCAGCCCCAGCATTTT	CAWRGTGSNQPQHF
TRBD1	TRBV3-1/TRBV3-2	-	TRBJ2-7	TGTGCCAGCGGGACCAGGGGGCTGGGTGAGCAGTACTTC	CASGTRGLGEQYF
-	TRBV6-5	-	TRBJ2-6	TGTGCCACCGAGCCGGGGGTCCACAACGTCCTGACTTTC	CATEPGVHNVLTF